This TCR beta chain comes out of a study of cytomegalovirus exposure and HLA in healthy donors. The overall study: A preliminary data release comprised around 85 million unique TCRs obtained from HLA-typed donors. Findings and limits, study-wide: Listed as cytomegalovirus-associated were about 160 TCR beta chains.

PCR employed 60 Vbeta and 13 Jbeta primers. Data came from immunoSEQ multiplex PCR; TCRdb stores just in-frame clones and leaves some out. The sample shows some 200,000 clones, 82% of them seen only once. As regards this clone: Its antigen is not identified.

This TCR derives from a woman younger than 35 in good health and CMV-seronegative. Material for sequencing was PBMCs.

The CDR3 here is CASSQGTSVYNEQFF. CDR3 coding DNA: TGTGCCAGCAGCCAAGGGACTAGCGTGTACAATGAGCAGTTCTTC. This chain joins TRBV7-9 and TRBJ2-1; 10 bases match TRBD2. This CDR3 contains 15 residues. Germline values: CDR1 SEHNR, CDR2 FQNEAQ (reference sequence). J was trimmed by 4 bases and V by 5 bases; bases with no gene match: 5.